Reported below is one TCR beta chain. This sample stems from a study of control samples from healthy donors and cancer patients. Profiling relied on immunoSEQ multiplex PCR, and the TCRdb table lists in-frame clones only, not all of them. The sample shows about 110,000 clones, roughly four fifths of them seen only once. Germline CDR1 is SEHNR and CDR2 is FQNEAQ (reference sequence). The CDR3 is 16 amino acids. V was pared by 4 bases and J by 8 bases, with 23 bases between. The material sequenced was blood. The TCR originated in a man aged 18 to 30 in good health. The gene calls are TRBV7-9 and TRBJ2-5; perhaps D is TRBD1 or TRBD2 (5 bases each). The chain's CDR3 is CASSSDGRASRETQYF. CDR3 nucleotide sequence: TGTGCCAGCAGCTCCGACGGTAGGGCTAGCAGGGAAACCCAGTACTTC.